These 18 T cell receptor beta chains were all obtained from the same sample, sequenced in a study of vaccination and CD4 T cells after COVID-19. Researchers used the Oncomine TCR Beta short-read assay to sequence DNA from cultured CD4+ T cells. TCRdb used MiXCR to reprocess the PCR reads, holding one entry per CDR3 protein. The sample contains more than 10,000 distinct CDR3 sequences, approximately 50% of which appear only once. Treatment here: roughly 10-day PBMC culture with coronavirus spike peptide pools or control peptides (ViraFEST assay). These receptors have no identified antigens. Sequencing input: CD4+ T cells from blood, cultured in vitro. The receptors were sampled from a human donor who had recovered from COVID-19.

This clonotype was seen a handful of times. This chain joins TRBV27 and TRBJ2-3; D is possibly TRBD2 (6 bases). Germline assignment: CDR1 MNHEY and CDR2 SMNVEV (reference sequence). The CDR3 totals 15 residues. With 5 bases removed from V and 3 bases from J, the gap between germline ends came to 15 bases. DNA for the CDR3: TGTGCCAGCAGTATTAGCGGTGGGAGAACAGATACGCAGTATTTT. It translates to CASSISGGRTDTQYF.

The chain recombines TRBV7-9 with TRBJ2-1, with 8 nucleotides matching TRBD2. CDR1 and CDR2 from the germline V gene are SEHNR and FQNEAQ (reference sequence). J lost 9 bases, V lost 3 bases, and 7 bases had no gene match. This CDR3 contains 14 residues. The CDR3, as DNA: TGTGCCAGCAGCTTCGGCGGGAGGACCCCTGAGCAGTTCTTC. Amino acid sequence: CASSFGGRTPEQFF.

The rearrangement joins TRBV20-1 to TRBJ1-6; no clear D. Trimming took off 5 bases at V and 4 bases at J, with 12 bases between the two ends. CDR1 is DFQATT, CDR2 SNEGSKA, per germline (reference sequence). The CDR3 runs to 14 residues. The CDR3: CSAPDRLYNSPLHF. In nucleotides, the CDR3 is TGCAGTGCTCCAGACCGGTTATATAATTCACCCCTCCACTTT.

The chain is built from TRBV6-5 and TRBJ2-1, with D possibly being TRBD2 (6 bases). Between the trimmed V and J ends, which lost 4 bases and 13 bases, there was a span of 14 bases. The CDR3 loop spans 12 amino acids. CDR1 is MNHEY, CDR2 SVGAGI, per germline. The CDR3 DNA sequence: TGTGCCAGCAGTTCGTCAGGGAGGCCCCAGTTCTTC. It specifies CASSSSGRPQFF.

Here the CDR3 reads CASSLASVGGNQPQHF. Written as DNA, the CDR3 is TGTGCCAGCAGCTTAGCATCGGTCGGGGGCAATCAGCCCCAGCATTTT. The chain recombines TRBV7-8 with TRBJ1-5; D gene uncertain. The germline CDR1 and CDR2 sequences are SGHVS and FQNEAQ. The germline V and J ends were trimmed by 0 bases and 2 bases, with 11 bases remaining between them. The CDR3 runs to 16 residues.

This clonotype has just one count. This chain links TRBV6-4 with TRBJ1-5; weak D call: TRBD1 (6 bases). The CDR3 has 15 amino acids. Trimming pared 4 bases from V and 11 bases from J, leaving 21 bases between. Germline V gene data show CDR1 as MRHNA and CDR2 as SNTAGT. In nucleotides, the CDR3 is TGTGCCAGCAGTGCTCCGGGACACCGGGGTGCTGCCCAGCATTTT. Residues: CASSAPGHRGAAQHF.

CDR3 region: CQPSGRGWRTDTQYF. The CDR3 DNA is TGCCAGCCCAGCGGGAGGGGTTGGCGCACAGATACGCAGTATTTT. The V and J genes are TRBV20-1 and TRBJ2-3, with 10 positions matching TRBD2. Germline assignment: CDR1 DFQATT and CDR2 SNEGSKA (reference sequence). The CDR3 sequence is 15 residues long.

This clonotype came up a few times. This rearrangement joins TRBV6-1 to TRBJ1-5, with D hard to call. Per the germline V gene, CDR1 is MNHNS and CDR2 is SASEGT. Trimming shortened V by 2 bases and J by 7 bases, and 12 bases separated the two germline ends. The CDR3 runs to 14 residues. As DNA, the CDR3 is TGTGCCAGCAGTGAATTAAGGGTCACGCAGCCCCAGCATTTT. Amino acid sequence: CASSELRVTQPQHF.

Concerning this clonotype itself: One end of the junction is discordant with germline, which a read error may explain. Here the CDR3 reads CARSPGTSSYEQYF. DNA for the CDR3: TGTGCCCGGAGTCCCGGGACTAGCTCCTACGAGCAGTACTTC. The chain recombines TRBV30 with TRBJ2-7, with 8 bases fitting TRBD2. Germline-derived CDR1 and CDR2 are GTSNPN and SVGIG (reference sequence). The CDR3 spans 14 residues.

The genes are TRBV6-1 and TRBJ2-2; D is unresolved. CDR1 MNHNS and CDR2 SASEGT come from the germline V gene. V was cut by 8 bases and J by 0 bases, with 7 bases left in between. The CDR3 is 13 residues long. CDR3 protein: CASGAANTGELFF. The CDR3, as DNA: TGTGCCAGCGGAGCTGCGAACACCGGGGAGCTGTTTTTT.

This sequence joins TRBV10-3 and TRBJ1-1, with no clear D. V dropped 8 bases and J dropped 3 bases, with 16 bases sitting between them. The length of the CDR3 is 14 residues. CDR1 is ENHRY, CDR2 SYGVKD, per germline. The CDR3 loop is CAIGYDREDTEAFF. CDR3 DNA: TGTGCCATCGGGTATGACCGGGAGGACACTGAAGCTTTCTTT.

The CDR3 is CATSRDRNYGYTF. The CDR3 DNA is TGTGCCACCAGCAGGGACAGGAACTATGGCTACACCTTC. V gene TRBV15 combines with J gene TRBJ1-2; 7 bases align to TRBD1. The V gene end was trimmed by 3 bases and the J gene end by 2 bases; junction bases not matched to a gene: 0. This CDR3 spans 13 amino acids. CDR1 LNHNV and CDR2 YYDKDF come from the germline V gene (reference sequence). Full variable domain (outside the CDR3, taken from reference TRBV15 and TRBJ1-2): DAMVIQNPRYQVTQFGKPVTLSCSQTLNHNVMYWYQQKSSQAPKLLFHYYDKDFNNEADTPDNFQSRRPNTSFCFLDIRSPGLGDTAMYLCATSRDRNYGYTFGSGTRLTVV.

This clonotype is large within its sample. V usage is TRBV27 and J usage is TRBJ2-2; D tentatively reads TRBD1 or TRBD2 (6 bases each). Trimming removed 6 bases from V and 5 bases from J, with 19 bases in between. The CDR3 is 16 residues long. Germline assignment: CDR1 MNHEY and CDR2 SMNVEV (reference sequence). The CDR3 is CASSWGAAEGTGELFF. For the CDR3, the DNA is TGTGCCAGCAGCTGGGGGGCGGCTGAAGGGACCGGGGAGCTGTTTTTT.

V is TRBV7-2 and J is TRBJ1-2; perhaps TRBD1 as D (5 bases). The CDR3 totals 15 residues. Trimming removed 3 bases at V and 3 bases at J, with 14 bases between. Germline CDR1 and CDR2: SGHTA and FQGNSA. The CDR3: CASSLRRGADYGYTF. CDR3 coding DNA: TGTGCCAGCAGCTTGCGAAGGGGCGCGGACTATGGCTACACCTTC.

The chain employs TRBV4-3 and TRBJ1-1, with a weak D call TRBD1 (6 bases). Trimming cost V 6 bases and J 5 bases, with 22 bases left between them. Germline V gene data show CDR1 as LGHNA and CDR2 as YSLEER. This CDR3 comprises 16 residues. The CDR3 loop is CASSLVGDTYRTEAFF. In DNA form, the CDR3 reads TGCGCCAGCAGTTTAGTGGGGGACACATATCGGACTGAAGCTTTCTTT.

This rearrangement joins TRBV2 to TRBJ2-1; 8 bases are shared with TRBD2. With V trimmed by 4 bases and J by 4 bases, 15 bases remained unmatched. The CDR3 runs 18 residues. CDR1 and CDR2 from the germline V gene are SNHLY and FYNNEI. The CDR3 loop is CASSASGFPLSIYNEQFF. The CDR3 DNA reads as TGTGCCAGCAGTGCTAGCGGGTTTCCTCTTTCGATATACAATGAGCAGTTCTTC.

This chain joins TRBV27 and TRBJ1-5, with D perhaps TRBD1 (5 bases). CDR1 is MNHEY, CDR2 SMNVEV, per germline (reference sequence). Trimming removed 5 bases at V and 5 bases at J, with 7 bases between. This CDR3 contains 12 residues. CDR3 loop: CASSTTDQPQHF. The CDR3, as DNA: TGTGCCAGCAGTACGACAGATCAGCCCCAGCATTTT.

CDR3: CSARDGGTSGRNEQFF. The CDR3 nucleotides are TGCAGTGCTAGAGATGGAGGGACTAGCGGGAGGAATGAGCAGTTCTTC. The chain links TRBV20-1 to TRBJ2-1, with 15 bases aligning to TRBD2. The V and J ends lost 0 bases and 7 bases, in that order; junction bases with no gene match: 4. This CDR3 is built from 16 residues. CDR1 is DFQATT, CDR2 SNEGSKA, per germline (reference sequence).